The sequence of this T cell receptor beta chain was determined in a study of blood T cell repertoires in COVID-19. From germline, CDR1 is SGHTA and CDR2 FQGNSA. This CDR3 has 14 residues. V shed 4 bases, J shed 5 bases, and the junction held 4 bases outside the gene matches. Original processing notes: The assay estimated nucleated cells by amplifying reference gene primers. Assay: immunoSEQ multiplex PCR; the TCRdb copy retains only in-frame clones and omits some. That table furnishes V, J and clone size, whereas the DNA furnished D and trimming. The sample lists 490,000 or so clones; around 89% were seen once. The study recruited people aged roughly 18 to 95 years across approximately 25 US areas. Cohort assignment relied on participant-reported clinical history. Cohort 3 donors counted as recovered after two negative PCRs, clearance, or resolved symptoms.

The V call is TRBV7-2, the J call TRBJ1-5, with 8 bases lining up with TRBD1. The TCR sequence derives from a woman aged 40 to 50 who had recovered from COVID-19. Sample: PBMCs or T cells enriched from blood (not recorded which). CDR3 bases: TGTGCCAGCAGCTATGACAGGGGCCATCAGCCCCAGCATTTT. Amino acids: CASSYDRGHQPQHF.